This T cell receptor (beta chain) was identified in a study of blood T cell repertoires in COVID-19. Study-level information: Sources were T cells, B-cell-depleted T cells, or PBMCs; the material itself was cDNA or gDNA.

Sequencing was performed with immunoSEQ multiplex PCR; in TCRdb, only in-frame clones are kept and a portion is missing. The profile shows 80,000 or so clones, more than 80% of them singletons. Germline V gene data show CDR1 as MGHDK and CDR2 as SYGVNS. V dropped 2 bases and J dropped 10; count of bases not matched to a gene: 10. The CDR3 is 14 residues long. This sequence was found in a woman between 70 and 85 years old with acute or convalescent COVID-19. The sequencing sample was made of peripheral blood. The V gene is TRBV25-1, the J gene TRBJ1-1, with 7 positions matching TRBD1. The CDR3 region is CASSEIRQGGGAFF. The CDR3 nucleotides are TGTGCCAGCAGTGAAATAAGACAGGGCGGAGGAGCTTTCTTT.